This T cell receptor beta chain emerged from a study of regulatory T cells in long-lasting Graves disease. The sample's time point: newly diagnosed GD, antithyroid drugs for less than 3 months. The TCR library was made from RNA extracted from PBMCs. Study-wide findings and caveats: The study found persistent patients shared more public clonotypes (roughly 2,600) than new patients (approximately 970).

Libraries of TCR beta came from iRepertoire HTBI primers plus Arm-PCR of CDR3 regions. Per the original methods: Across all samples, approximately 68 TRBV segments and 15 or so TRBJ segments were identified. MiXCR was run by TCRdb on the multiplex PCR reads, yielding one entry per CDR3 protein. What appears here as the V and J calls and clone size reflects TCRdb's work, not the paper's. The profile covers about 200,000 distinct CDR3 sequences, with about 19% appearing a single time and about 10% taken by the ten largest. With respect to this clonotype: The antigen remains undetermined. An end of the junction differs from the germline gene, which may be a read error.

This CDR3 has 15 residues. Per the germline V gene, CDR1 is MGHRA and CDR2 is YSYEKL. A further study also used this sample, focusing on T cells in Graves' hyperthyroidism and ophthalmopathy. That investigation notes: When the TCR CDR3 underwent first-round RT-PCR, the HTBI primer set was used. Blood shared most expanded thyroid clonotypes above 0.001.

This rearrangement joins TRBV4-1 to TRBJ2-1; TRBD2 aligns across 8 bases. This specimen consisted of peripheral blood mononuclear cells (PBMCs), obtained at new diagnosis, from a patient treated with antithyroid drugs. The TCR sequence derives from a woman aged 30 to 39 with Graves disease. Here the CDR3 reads CASGQAASGYNEQFF. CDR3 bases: TGCGCCAGCGGCCAAGCGGCTAGCGGGTACAATGAGCAGTTCTTC.